The TCR beta chain under discussion was sequenced for a study of molecular identifiers for immune sequencing clone quantification listed by TCRdb under 2018. In terms of the full investigation: In a replicate experiment, RNA from roughly 20,000 or 100,000 naive CD8 T cells was split into five aliquots, four of which were sequenced. CD8 T cells were used in a methods study to benchmark molecular-identifier clustering-based TCR repertoire sequencing (MIDCIRS) and TCR RNA copy counting.

The CDR3, cysteine through phenylalanine, is 15 amino acids long. CDR3 DNA only is kept here, 45 bases in frame from base 1. The V and J ends are trimmed by 1 base and 0 bases, leaving 4 bases between them. Library method: PCR. The sequencer was a NextSeq 500. Bulk TCR libraries were made following a previously described method, with the TCR primers given in Table S5. The Qiagen AllPrep DNA/RNA kit was used to purify total RNA. Before any analysis, reads coming from multiple sequencing runs of the same library were combined into one pool. The authors processed their data as follows. Reads were retained only if the reads had an exact TCR constant sequence, and the retained reads were trimmed to 150 nt and grouped according to their 12-nt molecular barcodes. Reads inside each barcode group were sub-clustered using a 15% Levenshtein threshold, and a quality-weighted consensus sequence was constructed for each RNA molecule. Non-functional sequences were excluded, and lower-count sequences lying one edit away from another sequence were also excluded. On the basis of fitting two negative binomial distributions, barcode sub-clusters with fewer than 20% of the maximum read count were discarded. Starting from the raw public reads, TCRdb applied fastp trimming at Q25, assembled clones with MiXCR and retained in-frame beta chains. Every entry covers one CDR3 protein and lists the most common genes and DNA from its rows. TCRdb's processing, not the authors', yielded these V and J calls. Within this sample are around 100,000 distinct CDR3 sequences, with around 30% of them counted one time only. The ten largest clones add up to about 9.1% of the sample.

Results the study describes overall, beyond this receptor: In CMV-specific effector cells, over 97% of molecules were held by clones above 20 RNA copies, whereas under 1% of molecules were held by such clones in naive cells. Even against a background of some 1 million naive CD8 T cells, spiked-in Jurkat TCR RNA amounting to a single cell's worth was reported to be detectable. When barcode sub-clustering was left out, chimeric consensus sequences inflated TCR diversity, with chimeras reaching as high as 47%. Naive libraries contained spiked-in Jurkat TCR RNA (10 copies' worth), which is not part of the donor repertoire. About 2.9 recovered TCR RNA copies per cell were obtained by modeling, versus about 9.7 by digital PCR, implying a capture efficiency of 25% to 30%. The sizes of highly expanded clones could end up underestimated when identical TCR molecules share a barcode.

Libraries of naive CD8 T cells were built from anywhere between about 20,000 and 1,000,000 sorted cells, with 10%, 30% or 50% of the purified RNA used. Naive CD8 T cells, defined as CD8+CD4-CCR7+CD45RA+, were FACS-sorted into RLT Plus buffer on a BD FACSAria II. To test detection sensitivity, Jurkat RNA equivalent to ten TCR copies was spiked into samples of roughly 18,000-1,000,000 naive CD8 T cells. Enrichment of CD8 T cells was done with RosetteSep CD8+ T Cell Enrichment Cocktail plus Ficoll-Paque, and ACK red cell lysis came afterward. This clonotype has more than one count but fewer than ten. Its target antigen remains unknown. Nothing much larger sits one base from this clone, and base qualities are not available.

This sequence was found in a human donor in good health. Some libraries in this study had Jurkat cell RNA spiked in. The rearrangement combines TRBV12-3 or TRBV12-4 with TRBJ2-6; the D gene identity is not certain. Sequencing input: naive CD8+ T cells from blood, with Jurkat cell RNA spiked in. In light of the paper, this sample's cell subset or site label describes: FACS-sorted CD8+CD4-CCR7+CD45RA+ naive T cells. The nucleotide sequence is TGTGCCAGCAGTTTAGGGGGCTCTGGGGCCAACGTCCTGACTTTC. The resulting protein is CASSLGGSGANVLTF.